Shown below are 18 T cell receptor beta chains from a single sample sequenced in a study of control samples from healthy donors and cancer patients. The data were produced by immunoSEQ multiplex PCR, yet TCRdb's version contains in-frame clones alone and is incomplete. The repertoire holds approximately 100,000 clones, with almost 90% as singletons. The sample taken for sequencing was blood. Every receptor here comes from a young man in good health.

The chain is built from TRBV5-5 and TRBJ2-2, with D possibly being TRBD2 (6 bases). Germline CDR1 SGHKS, CDR2 YYEKEE (reference sequence). V lost 4 bases and J 0 bases, leaving 10 bases between the germline ends. CDR3 length equals 15 residues. CDR3 bases: TGTGCCAGCAGCCGGAGGGGCGCGAACACCGGGGAGCTGTTTTTT. Its protein is CASSRRGANTGELFF.

The genes are TRBV21-1 and TRBJ2-3; the table's D call, TRBD2, was not checked against the DNA. TRBV21-1 is marked as a pseudogene. CDR3 length: 15 residues. CDR3 amino acids: CASSLAAPDEDTQYF. CDR3 DNA: TGTGCCAGCAGCCTAGCGGCGCCAGACGAAGATACGCAGTATTTT.

The chain links TRBV19 to TRBJ2-3; 14 nucleotides match TRBD2. The germline V gene encodes CDR1 LNHDA and CDR2 SQIVND (reference sequence). Trimming at V came to 10 bases and at J to 4 bases, leaving 7 bases not matched to a gene. There are 15 residues in the CDR3. The CDR3 here is CATSGLAGVADTQYF. CDR3 DNA: TGTGCCACCTCGGGACTAGCGGGAGTTGCAGATACGCAGTATTTT.

V is TRBV13 and J is TRBJ2-3, with D unclear. Germline loops: CDR1 PRHDT, CDR2 FYEKMQ (reference sequence). Between the trimmed V and J ends, which lost 0 bases and 2 bases, there was a span of 6 bases. The CDR3 length is 14 residues. The CDR3 DNA follows: TGTGCCAGCAGCTTAGGCGGCTTCACAGATACGCAGTATTTT. Its protein product is CASSLGGFTDTQYF.

In DNA, the CDR3 is TGTGCCAGTAGTATAGTCCTGGGATCCTCCTACGAGCAGTACTTC. This sequence encodes CASSIVLGSSYEQYF. The genes are TRBV19 and TRBJ2-7; D is unclear. Germline CDR1 is LNHDA and CDR2 is SQIVND (reference sequence). This CDR3 has 15 amino acids. The V gene lost 1 base and the J gene lost 0 bases, with 10 bases spanning the gap.

This clone was recorded a few times. This chain connects TRBV4-1 to TRBJ2-1; 12 bases map to TRBD2. CDR3 length: 15 amino acids. The ends lost 4 bases at V and 6 bases at J; junction bases unmatched: 4. CDR1 is MGHRA, CDR2 YSYEKL, per germline. In nucleotides, the CDR3 is TGCGCCAGCAGCCCGACTAGCGGGAGCGCCAATGAGCAGTTCTTC. It translates to CASSPTSGSANEQFF.

This chain joins TRBV6-2 or TRBV6-3 and TRBJ1-1; no firm D call. The CDR3 is made up of 14 amino acids. Germline CDR1 reads MNHEY; CDR2 reads SVGEGT. Trimming removed 2 bases from V and 11 bases from J, with 18 bases in between. CDR3 DNA: TGTGCCAGCAGTTACAGTCCGGTCGACCTGGGGGCTTTCTTT. The encoded protein is CASSYSPVDLGAFF.

CDR3 sequence (DNA): TGTGCCAGCAGCAGCGACAGGGGGCTGAACACCATATATTTT. As protein: CASSSDRGLNTIYF. The rearrangement links TRBV5-4 to TRBJ1-3; 10 bases line up with TRBD1. The J segment lost 7 bases and the V segment lost 4 bases, leaving 5 bases of the junction unmatched. Per germline, CDR1 SGHNT and CDR2 YYREEE (reference sequence). This CDR3 spans 14 amino acids. Using reference TRBV5-4 and TRBJ1-3 for the parts outside the CDR3, the full variable domain is ETGVTQSPTHLIKTRGQQVTLRCSSQSGHNTVSWYQQALGQGPQFIFQYYREEENGRGNFPPRFSGLQFPNYSSELNVNALELDDSALYLCASSSDRGLNTIYFGEGSWLTVV.

V is TRBV12-5 and J is TRBJ1-1; D uncertain. The V gene lost 0 bases and the J gene lost 1 base, with 12 bases spanning the gap. This CDR3 is 16 amino acids long. Germline V CDR1 and CDR2: LGHNT, FRNRAP. The CDR3 DNA reads TGTGCTAGTGGTTTGGTATGGGCGGATGAGAACACTGAAGCTTTCTTT. It encodes CASGLVWADENTEAFF.

CDR3 in DNA: TGTGCCAGCAGCTTAAGCGGGAGGGAATCCGAGCAGTACTTC. Protein sequence: CASSLSGRESEQYF. The V call is TRBV7-2, the J call TRBJ2-7; 10 bases line up with TRBD2. V lost 2 bases and J lost 6; bases outside the gene matches: 4. The V gene's germline CDR1 is SGHTA and CDR2 FQGNSA. The CDR3 covers 14 residues.

The chain joins TRBV18 to TRBJ2-3, with unresolved D. The CDR3 totals 14 residues. Germline CDR1 KGHSH, CDR2 LQKENI. Trimming left V 2 bases short and J 0 bases short, with 6 bases between. The DNA for the CDR3 is TGTGCCAGCTCACCAACGCTGAGCACAGATACGCAGTATTTT. Encoded protein: CASSPTLSTDTQYF.

CDR3 bases: TGTGCCAGCAGTTCTACAGGAAAAGAGACCCAGTACTTC. Protein: CASSSTGKETQYF. The chain combines TRBV12-3 or TRBV12-4 with TRBJ2-5, with D perhaps matching TRBD1 (5 bases). V was shortened by 4 bases and J by 3 bases, with 9 bases between the two germline ends. CDR3 length equals 13 residues.

This rearrangement joins TRBV3-1 (or the pseudogene TRBV3-2) to TRBJ2-2; D unclear. Trimming shortened V by 4 bases and J by 6 bases, and 6 bases separated the two germline ends. The CDR3 is 12 amino acids. Germline lookup yields CDR1 LGHDT and CDR2 YNNKEL (reference sequence). CDR3 DNA: TGTGCCAGCAGCCCCTCCCCCGGGGAGCTGTTTTTT. Amino acids: CASSPSPGELFF.

The chain joins TRBV6-4 to TRBJ1-3; weak D call: TRBD1 (5 bases). The germline V gene has CDR1 MRHNA and CDR2 SNTAGT. The CDR3 totals 17 residues. Trimming left V 2 bases short and J 0 bases short, with 14 bases between. The CDR3: CASSDGIDSFSGNTIYF. CDR3 DNA: TGTGCCAGCAGTGACGGCATCGACAGCTTCTCTGGAAACACCATATATTTT.

The chain is built from TRBV24-1 and TRBJ2-3; D may be TRBD2 (5 bases). Germline V lookup: CDR1 KGHDR, CDR2 SFDVKD. This CDR3 region has 13 residues. V lost 12 bases and J lost 3, with 15 bases in between. CDR3: CASGGSSTDTQYF. As DNA, the CDR3 is TGTGCCTCCGGAGGTTCCTCTACAGATACGCAGTATTTT.

V gene TRBV10-2 combines with J gene TRBJ2-7; D gene uncertain. Germline CDR1 is WSHSY and CDR2 is SAAADI. Trimming pared 0 bases from V and 3 bases from J, leaving 9 bases between. The length of the CDR3 is 14 residues. The CDR3 reads CASSESNWDYEQYF. CDR3 nucleotides: TGCGCCAGCAGTGAGTCGAACTGGGACTACGAGCAGTACTTC.

This chain joins TRBV27 and TRBJ2-1; D is undetermined. The V gene's germline CDR1 is MNHEY and CDR2 SMNVEV (reference sequence). V lost 3 bases to trimming and J lost 2 bases, with 11 bases between them. The length of the CDR3 is 15 residues. CDR3 protein: CASSLTQYPYNEQFF. DNA for the CDR3: TGTGCCAGCAGTTTGACCCAATATCCCTACAATGAGCAGTTCTTC.

In nucleotides, the CDR3 is TGTGCCAGCAGCCCAAGGGGCGCGGGAAAACTGTTTTTT. This codes for CASSPRGAGKLFF. The chain links TRBV7-2 to TRBJ1-4; weak D call: TRBD1 (5 bases). V was trimmed by 5 bases and J by 10 bases, leaving 14 bases between them. Germline V lookup: CDR1 SGHTA, CDR2 FQGNSA. The CDR3 length is 13 residues.